This T cell receptor beta chain was found in a study of control samples from healthy donors and cancer patients. TCRdb's copy holds only in-frame clones and misses some; the assay was immunoSEQ multiplex PCR. This table holds around 150,000 clones, around 90% found once. This CDR3 is 14 amino acids long. J was trimmed by 7 bases and V by 3 bases; bases with no gene match: 1. Germline values: CDR1 MRHNA, CDR2 SNTAGT. This sequence was found in a man younger than 45 in good health. The rearrangement uses TRBV6-4 and TRBJ2-1; TRBD2 matches at 12 bases. The sample comprised blood. As DNA, the CDR3 is TGTGCCAGCAGTGAAGGGACTAGCGGGAATGAGCAGTTCTTC. Translating it yields CASSEGTSGNEQFF.